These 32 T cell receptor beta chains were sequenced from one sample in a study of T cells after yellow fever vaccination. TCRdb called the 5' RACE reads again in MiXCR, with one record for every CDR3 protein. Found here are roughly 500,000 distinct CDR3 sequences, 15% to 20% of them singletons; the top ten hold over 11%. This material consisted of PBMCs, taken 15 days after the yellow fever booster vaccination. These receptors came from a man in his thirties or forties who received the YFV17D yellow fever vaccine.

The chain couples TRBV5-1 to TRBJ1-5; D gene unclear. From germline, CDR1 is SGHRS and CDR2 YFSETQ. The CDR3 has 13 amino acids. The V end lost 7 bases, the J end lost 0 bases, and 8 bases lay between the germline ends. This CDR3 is CASVRGSNQPQHF. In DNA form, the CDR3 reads TGCGCCAGCGTTCGAGGTAGCAATCAGCCCCAGCATTTT.

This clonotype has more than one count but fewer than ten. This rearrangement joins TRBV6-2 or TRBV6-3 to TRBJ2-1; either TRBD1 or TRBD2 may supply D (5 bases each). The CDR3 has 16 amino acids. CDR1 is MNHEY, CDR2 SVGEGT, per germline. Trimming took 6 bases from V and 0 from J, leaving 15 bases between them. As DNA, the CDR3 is TGTGCCAGCAGGGGGGTAGGAGAGGTCTCCTACAATGAGCAGTTCTTC. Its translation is CASRGVGEVSYNEQFF.

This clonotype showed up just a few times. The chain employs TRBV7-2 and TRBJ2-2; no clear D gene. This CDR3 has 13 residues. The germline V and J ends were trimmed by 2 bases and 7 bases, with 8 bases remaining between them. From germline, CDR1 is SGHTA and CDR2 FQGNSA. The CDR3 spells CASSLQDVGELFF. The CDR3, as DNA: TGTGCCAGCAGCTTACAAGATGTCGGGGAGCTGTTTTTT.

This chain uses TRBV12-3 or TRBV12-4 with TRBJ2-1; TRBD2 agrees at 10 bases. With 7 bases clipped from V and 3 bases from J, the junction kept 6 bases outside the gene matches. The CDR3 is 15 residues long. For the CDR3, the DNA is TGTGCCAGCACCGTGATAGCGGGGGGCTACAATGAGCAGTTCTTC. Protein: CASTVIAGGYNEQFF.

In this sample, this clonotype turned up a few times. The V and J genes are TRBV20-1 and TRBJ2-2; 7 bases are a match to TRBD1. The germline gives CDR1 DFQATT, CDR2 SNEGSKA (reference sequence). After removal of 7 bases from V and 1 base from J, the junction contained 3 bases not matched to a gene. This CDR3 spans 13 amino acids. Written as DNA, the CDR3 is TGCAGTGTCGGACAGGTGAACACCGGGGAGCTGTTTTTT. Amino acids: CSVGQVNTGELFF.

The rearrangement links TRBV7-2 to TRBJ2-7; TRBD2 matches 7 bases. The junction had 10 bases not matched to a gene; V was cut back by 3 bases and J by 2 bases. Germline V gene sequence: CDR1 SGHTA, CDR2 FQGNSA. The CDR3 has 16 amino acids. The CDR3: CASSLMSGKSTYEQYF. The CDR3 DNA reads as TGTGCCAGCAGCTTGATGAGCGGGAAGTCGACCTACGAGCAGTACTTC.

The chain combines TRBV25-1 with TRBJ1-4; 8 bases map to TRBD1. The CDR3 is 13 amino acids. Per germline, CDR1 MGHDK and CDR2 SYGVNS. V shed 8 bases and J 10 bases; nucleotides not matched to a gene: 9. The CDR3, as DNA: TGTGCCAGCTCCGGGACAGGTGGCGGAAAACTGTTTTTT. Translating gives CASSGTGGGKLFF.

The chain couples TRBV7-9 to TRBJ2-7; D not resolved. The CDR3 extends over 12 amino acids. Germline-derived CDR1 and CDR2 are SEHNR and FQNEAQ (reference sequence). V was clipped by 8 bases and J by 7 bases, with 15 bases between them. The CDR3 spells CASGNYGEEQYF. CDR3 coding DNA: TGTGCCAGCGGGAACTACGGAGAGGAGCAGTACTTC.

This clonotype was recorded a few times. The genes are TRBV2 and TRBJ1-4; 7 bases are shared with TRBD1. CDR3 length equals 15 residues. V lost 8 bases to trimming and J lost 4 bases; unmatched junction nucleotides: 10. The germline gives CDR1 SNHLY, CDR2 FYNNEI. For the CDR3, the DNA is TGTGCCAGCCTCTGGCCGGGACAGCATAATGAAAAACTGTTTTTT. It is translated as CASLWPGQHNEKLFF.

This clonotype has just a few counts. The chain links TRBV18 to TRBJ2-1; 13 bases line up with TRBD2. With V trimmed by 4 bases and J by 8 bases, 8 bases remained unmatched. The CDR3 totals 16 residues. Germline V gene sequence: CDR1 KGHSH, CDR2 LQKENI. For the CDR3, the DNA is TGTGCCAGCTCACGCCCAGGGACTAGCGGGACCGATGAGCAGTTCTTC. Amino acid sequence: CASSRPGTSGTDEQFF. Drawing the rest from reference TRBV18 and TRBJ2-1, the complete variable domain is NAGVMQNPRHLVRRRGQEARLRCSPMKGHSHVYWYRQLPEEGLKFMVYLQKENIIDESGMPKERFSAEFPKEGPSILRIQQVVRGDSAAYFCASSRPGTSGTDEQFFGPGTRLTVL.

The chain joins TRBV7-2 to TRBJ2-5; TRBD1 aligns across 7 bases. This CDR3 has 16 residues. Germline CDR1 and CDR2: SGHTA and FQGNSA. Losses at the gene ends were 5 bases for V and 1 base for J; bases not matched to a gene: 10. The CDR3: CASSGRDSPTQETQYF. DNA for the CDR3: TGTGCCAGCAGCGGACGGGACAGCCCCACCCAAGAGACCCAGTACTTC. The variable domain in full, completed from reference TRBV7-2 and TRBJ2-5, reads GAGVSQSPSNKVTEKGKDVELRCDPISGHTALYWYRQSLGQGLEFLIYFQGNSAPDKSGLPSDRFSAERTGGSVSTLTIQRTQQEDSAVYLCASSGRDSPTQETQYFGPGTRLLVL.

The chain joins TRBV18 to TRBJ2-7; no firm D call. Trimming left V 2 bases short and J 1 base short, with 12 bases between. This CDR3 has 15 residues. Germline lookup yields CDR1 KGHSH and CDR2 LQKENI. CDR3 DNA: TGTGCCAGCTCACCAGGTGCCAGTGAATCCTACGAGCAGTACTTC. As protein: CASSPGASESYEQYF. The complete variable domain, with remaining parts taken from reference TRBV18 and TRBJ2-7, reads NAGVMQNPRHLVRRRGQEARLRCSPMKGHSHVYWYRQLPEEGLKFMVYLQKENIIDESGMPKERFSAEFPKEGPSILRIQQVVRGDSAAYFCASSPGASESYEQYFGPGTRLTVT.

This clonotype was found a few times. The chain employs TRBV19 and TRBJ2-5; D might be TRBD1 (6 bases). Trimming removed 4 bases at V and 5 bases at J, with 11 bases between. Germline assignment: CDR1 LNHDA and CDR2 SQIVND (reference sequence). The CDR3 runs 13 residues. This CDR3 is CASSTRTVETQYF. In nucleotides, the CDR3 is TGTGCCAGTAGTACCCGGACAGTTGAGACCCAGTACTTC.

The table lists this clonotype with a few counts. DNA for the CDR3: TGCAGTGTTTCGTGGGGGGAAGCTTTCTTT. It is translated as CSVSWGEAFF. The chain is built from TRBV20-1 and TRBJ1-1; perhaps TRBD1 as D (5 bases). CDR1 DFQATT and CDR2 SNEGSKA come from the germline V gene (reference sequence). The length of the CDR3 is 10 residues. Trimming pared 7 bases from V and 8 bases from J, leaving 11 bases between.

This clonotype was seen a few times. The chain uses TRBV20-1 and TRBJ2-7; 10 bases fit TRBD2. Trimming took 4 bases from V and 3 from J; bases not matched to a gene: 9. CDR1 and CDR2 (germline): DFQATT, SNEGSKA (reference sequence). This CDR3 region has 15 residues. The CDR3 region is CSAILIGTSDYEQYF. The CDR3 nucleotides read TGCAGTGCTATCCTGATCGGGACTAGCGACTACGAGCAGTACTTC.

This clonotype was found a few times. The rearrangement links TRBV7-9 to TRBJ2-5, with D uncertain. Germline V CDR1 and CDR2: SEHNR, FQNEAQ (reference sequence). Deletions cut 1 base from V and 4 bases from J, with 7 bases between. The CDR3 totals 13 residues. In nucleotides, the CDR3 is TGTGCCAGCAGCTTAGATATAAGAGAGACCCAGTACTTC. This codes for CASSLDIRETQYF.

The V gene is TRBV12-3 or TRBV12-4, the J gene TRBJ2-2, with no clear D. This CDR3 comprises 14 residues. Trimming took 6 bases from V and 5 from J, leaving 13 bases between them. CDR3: CASSPRVSTGELFF. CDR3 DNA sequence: TGTGCCAGCAGCCCTAGGGTATCAACCGGGGAGCTGTTTTTT.

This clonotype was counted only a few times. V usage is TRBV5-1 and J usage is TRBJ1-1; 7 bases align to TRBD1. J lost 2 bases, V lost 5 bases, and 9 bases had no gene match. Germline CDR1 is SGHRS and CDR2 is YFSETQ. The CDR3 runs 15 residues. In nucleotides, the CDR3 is TGCGCCAGCAGGAGTGAAGGGGGCGGAAACACTGAAGCTTTCTTT. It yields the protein CASRSEGGGNTEAFF.

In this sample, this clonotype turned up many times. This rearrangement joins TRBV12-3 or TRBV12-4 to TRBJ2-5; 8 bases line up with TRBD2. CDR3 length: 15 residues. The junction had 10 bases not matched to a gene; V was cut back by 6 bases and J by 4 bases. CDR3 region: CASRPTDLAGETQYF. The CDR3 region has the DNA TGTGCCAGCAGACCAACCGACCTAGCGGGAGAGACCCAGTACTTC.

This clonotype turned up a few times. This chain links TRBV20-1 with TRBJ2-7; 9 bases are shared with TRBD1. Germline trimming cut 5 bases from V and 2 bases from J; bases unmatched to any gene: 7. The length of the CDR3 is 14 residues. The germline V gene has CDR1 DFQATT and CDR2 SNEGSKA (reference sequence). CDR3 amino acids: CSAEPGQGTYEQYF. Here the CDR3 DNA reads TGCAGTGCTGAACCGGGACAGGGAACCTACGAGCAGTACTTC.

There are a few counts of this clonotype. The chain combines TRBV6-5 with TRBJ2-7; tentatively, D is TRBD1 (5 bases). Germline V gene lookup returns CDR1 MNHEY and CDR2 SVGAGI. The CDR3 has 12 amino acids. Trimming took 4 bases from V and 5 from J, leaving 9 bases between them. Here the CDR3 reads CASSSGIHEQYF. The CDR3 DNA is TGTGCCAGCAGTTCAGGGATCCACGAGCAGTACTTC.

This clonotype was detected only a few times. CDR3 sequence (DNA): TGCAGTGCTCTTAACCCCCTAGGTCATAGCAATCAGCCCCAGCATTTT. The encoded protein is CSALNPLGHSNQPQHF. The chain is built from TRBV20-1 and TRBJ1-5; D uncertain. V lost 5 bases to trimming and J lost 0 bases, with 17 bases between them. This CDR3 has 16 residues. The germline gives CDR1 DFQATT, CDR2 SNEGSKA (reference sequence).

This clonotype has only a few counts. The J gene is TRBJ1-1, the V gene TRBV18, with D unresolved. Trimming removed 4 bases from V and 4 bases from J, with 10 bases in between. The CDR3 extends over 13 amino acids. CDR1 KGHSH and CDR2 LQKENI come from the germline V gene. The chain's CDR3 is CASSQGAGTEAFF. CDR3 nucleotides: TGTGCCAGCTCACAGGGCGCGGGCACTGAAGCTTTCTTT.

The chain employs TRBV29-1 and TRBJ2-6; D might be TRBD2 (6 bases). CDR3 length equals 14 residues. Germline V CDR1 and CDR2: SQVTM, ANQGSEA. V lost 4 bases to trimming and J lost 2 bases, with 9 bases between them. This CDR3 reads CSVGAGTGANVLTF. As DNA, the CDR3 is TGCAGCGTTGGGGCGGGGACTGGGGCCAACGTCCTGACTTTC.

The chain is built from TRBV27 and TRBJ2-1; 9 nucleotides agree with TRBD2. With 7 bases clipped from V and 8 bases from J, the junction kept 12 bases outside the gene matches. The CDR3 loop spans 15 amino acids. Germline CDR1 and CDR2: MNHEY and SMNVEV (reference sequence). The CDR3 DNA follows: TGTGCCAGCACCCTGCTCGCTAGCGGGACCGATGAGCAGTTCTTC. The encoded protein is CASTLLASGTDEQFF.

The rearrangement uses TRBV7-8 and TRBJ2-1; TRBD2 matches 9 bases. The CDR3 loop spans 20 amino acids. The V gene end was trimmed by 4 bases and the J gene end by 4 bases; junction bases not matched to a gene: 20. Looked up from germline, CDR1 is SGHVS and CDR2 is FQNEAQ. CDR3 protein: CASSSGAGLAGNPLYNEQFF. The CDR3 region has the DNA TGTGCCAGCAGCTCCGGGGCGGGGCTAGCGGGAAATCCTCTATACAATGAGCAGTTCTTC.

The chain's CDR3 is CASSFRGPLGSEQFF. The CDR3 region has the DNA TGTGCCAGCAGCTTTAGAGGCCCCCTCGGCAGTGAGCAGTTCTTC. This chain links TRBV7-9 with TRBJ2-1, with D unclear. Germline V gene sequence: CDR1 SEHNR, CDR2 FQNEAQ (reference sequence). V lost 3 bases to trimming and J lost 9 bases, with 18 bases between them. This CDR3 is 15 amino acids long.

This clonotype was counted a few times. The CDR3 coding sequence is TGTGCCAGCAGCGTTTCAAGCGGGGGGAATGACTATGGCTACACCTTC. Residues: CASSVSSGGNDYGYTF. This chain uses TRBV7-2 with TRBJ1-2; D possibly corresponds to TRBD1 (5 bases). CDR1 is SGHTA, CDR2 FQGNSA, per germline. The ends were cut back, 5 bases at V and 3 bases at J, with 19 bases in the middle. CDR3 length equals 16 residues.

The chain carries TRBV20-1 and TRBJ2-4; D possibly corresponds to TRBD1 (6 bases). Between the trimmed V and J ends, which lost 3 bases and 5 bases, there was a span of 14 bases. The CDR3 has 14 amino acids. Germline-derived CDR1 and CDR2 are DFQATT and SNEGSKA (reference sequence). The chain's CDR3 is CSASQGRLQNIQYF. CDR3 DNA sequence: TGCAGTGCTAGTCAGGGGCGACTTCAAAACATTCAGTACTTC.

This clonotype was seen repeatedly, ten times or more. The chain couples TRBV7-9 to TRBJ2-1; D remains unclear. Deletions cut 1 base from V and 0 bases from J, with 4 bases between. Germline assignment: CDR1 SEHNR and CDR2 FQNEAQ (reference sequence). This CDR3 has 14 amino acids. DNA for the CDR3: TGTGCCAGCAGCTTAGACTACTCCTACAATGAGCAGTTCTTC. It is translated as CASSLDYSYNEQFF.

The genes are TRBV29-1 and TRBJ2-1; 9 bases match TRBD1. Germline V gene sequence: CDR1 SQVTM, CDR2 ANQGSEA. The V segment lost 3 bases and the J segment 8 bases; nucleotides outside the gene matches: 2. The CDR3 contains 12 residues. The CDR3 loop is CSVEGQGDEQFF. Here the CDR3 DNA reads TGCAGCGTTGAGGGACAGGGTGATGAGCAGTTCTTC.

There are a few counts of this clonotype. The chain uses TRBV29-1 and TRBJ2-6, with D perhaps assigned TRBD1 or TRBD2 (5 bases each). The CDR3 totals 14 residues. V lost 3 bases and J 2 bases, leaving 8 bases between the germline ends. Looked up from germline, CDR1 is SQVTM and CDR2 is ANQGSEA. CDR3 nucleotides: TGCAGCGTTGATGGGGGACCTGGGGCCAACGTCCTGACTTTC. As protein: CSVDGGPGANVLTF.